The rows below give T cell receptor beta chains drawn from one sample of a study of blood T cell repertoires in COVID-19. Some clones are missing from TCRdb's copy, which holds only in-frame ones; the method was immunoSEQ multiplex PCR. The profile shows tens of thousands of clones, approximately 83% of them singletons. The sample was peripheral blood. The receptors shown here come from a human donor in a cohort sampled during active COVID-19. The donor label of this sample is uncertain. Each CDR3 is given with its conserved first and last residue. A D gene is named only where the DNA matches it firmly. Clone size is shown for a subset of rows, as once, few, many or a class of expanded clone.

j_call clone_size d_call v_call cdr3_aa cdr3_nt
TRBJ2-7 few TRBD2 TRBV7-2 CASSLDASGIYEQYF TGTGCCAGCAGCTTAGATGCTAGCGGGATATACGAGCAGTACTTC
TRBJ2-3 - TRBD2 TRBV5-6 CASSPPGLAGNTDTQYF TGTGCCAGCAGCCCTCCGGGACTAGCGGGGAACACAGATACGCAGTATTTT
TRBJ1-3 - TRBD1 TRBV27 CASSSAGTGVENTIYF TGTGCCAGCAGTTCAGCCGGGACAGGGGTAGAAAACACCATATATTTT
TRBJ1-3 - - TRBV6-5 CASSSSVRSGNTIYF TGTGCCAGCAGCAGTTCAGTCCGCTCTGGAAACACCATATATTTT
TRBJ2-5 once TRBD2 TRBV19 CASSSTTSGGPPTQYF TGTGCCAGTAGTTCGACAACTAGCGGGGGCCCCCCGACCCAGTACTTC
TRBJ2-1 - TRBD2 TRBV7-3 CASSAGGSSYNEQFF TGTGCCAGCAGCGCGGGGGGTTCCTCCTACAATGAGCAGTTCTTC
TRBJ2-7 - TRBD1 TRBV10-3 CAISESKGTGAEQYF TGTGCCATCAGTGAGTCGAAAGGGACAGGGGCCGAGCAGTACTTC
TRBJ1-1 - TRBD1 TRBV6-5 CASRVGQGKTEAFF TGTGCCAGCAGAGTGGGACAGGGTAAGACTGAAGCTTTCTTT
TRBJ2-6 once TRBD1 TRBV19 CASSAGQGPSGANVLTF TGTGCCAGTAGTGCGGGACAGGGCCCCTCTGGGGCCAACGTCCTGACTTTC
TRBJ2-7 - TRBD2 TRBV3-1/TRBV3-2 CASSVARLAGPQMGEQYF TGTGCCAGCAGCGTAGCGAGACTAGCGGGGCCCCAGATGGGAGAGCAGTACTTC
TRBJ1-2 - TRBD1 TRBV5-1 CASSFAAGGNYGYTF TGCGCCAGCAGCTTTGCGGCAGGGGGAAATTATGGCTACACCTTC
TRBJ1-2 - TRBD1 TRBV7-9 CASSIKNTGVSGYTF TGTGCCAGCAGCATTAAAAATACAGGGGTGAGCGGCTACACCTTC
TRBJ2-1 - TRBD2 TRBV6-5 CASSAPGLAGGEQFF TGTGCCAGCAGCGCCCCGGGACTAGCGGGGGGCGAGCAGTTCTTC
TRBJ2-1 - TRBD1 TRBV5-6 CASSSTGDYNEQFF TGTGCCAGCAGCTCCACAGGGGACTACAATGAGCAGTTCTTC
TRBJ2-5 - TRBD2 TRBV7-9 CASSLGLAGGQETQYF TGTGCCAGCAGCCTGGGACTAGCGGGGGGCCAAGAGACCCAGTACTTC
TRBJ2-7 - TRBD1 TRBV6-2/TRBV6-3 CASSYLGQGPPAVEQYF TGTGCCAGCAGTTACCTCGGACAGGGGCCGCCGGCGGTCGAGCAGTACTTC
TRBJ1-2 - - TRBV6-6 CASSGDSYGYTF TGTGCCAGCAGTGGCGACAGCTATGGCTACACCTTC
TRBJ1-6 - - TRBV27 CASSLHSGSPLHF TGTGCCAGCAGTCTTCATAGTGGTTCACCCCTCCACTTT
TRBJ2-7 - TRBD2 TRBV7-2 CASSPTSGTYEQYF TGTGCCAGCAGTCCAACTAGCGGGACCTACGAGCAGTACTTC
TRBJ2-7 - - TRBV11-2 CASSPAEGTPYF TGTGCCAGCAGCCCGGCGGAGGGGACCCCGTACTTC
TRBJ1-3 - - TRBV5-1 CASSLGQTSGNTIYF TGCGCCAGCAGCTTGGGGCAGACTTCTGGAAACACCATATATTTT
TRBJ2-7 - - TRBV2 CASRGASILRLEQYF TGTGCCAGCAGAGGTGCATCCATCCTGAGGTTAGAGCAGTACTTC
TRBJ2-2 - TRBD1 TRBV28 CASSVPGQGNTGELFF TGTGCCAGCAGTGTACCGGGACAGGGGAACACCGGGGAGCTGTTTTTT
TRBJ1-1 - - TRBV5-1 CASSEGSNTEAFF TGCGCCAGCAGCGAGGGATCTAACACTGAAGCTTTCTTT
TRBJ2-7 - - TRBV12-3/TRBV12-4 CASWKGGRDEQYF TGTGCCAGCTGGAAAGGGGGGAGGGACGAGCAGTACTTC
TRBJ1-4 - TRBD1 TRBV6-5 CASSRSGTGGEKLFF TGTGCCAGCAGTAGATCCGGGACAGGGGGGGAAAAACTGTTTTTT
TRBJ2-7 - - TRBV25-1 CASSESHGQGSSYEQYF TGTGCCAGCAGTGAATCTCATGGGCAGGGTAGCTCCTACGAGCAGTACTTC
TRBJ2-5 - - TRBV11-2 CASSFLPSDSEQETQYF TGTGCCAGCAGCTTTTTACCATCGGACAGCGAGCAAGAGACCCAGTACTTC
TRBJ2-6 once - TRBV6-5 CASSYFRDAGANVLTF TGTGCCAGCAGTTACTTCCGGGATGCTGGGGCCAACGTCCTGACTTTC
TRBJ2-6 - - TRBV6-2/TRBV6-3 CASSYPGAGANVLTF TGTGCCAGCAGCTATCCGGGGGCTGGGGCCAACGTCCTGACTTTC
TRBJ1-1 - - TRBV7-8 CASSPRQMGRTEAFF TGTGCCAGCAGCCCTCGACAGATGGGTCGCACTGAAGCTTTCTTT
TRBJ2-5 - TRBD2 TRBV5-1 CASSLARLAGARETQYF TGCGCCAGCAGCTTGGCCCGACTAGCGGGGGCCCGGGAGACCCAGTACTTC
TRBJ2-5 - TRBD1 TRBV10-3 CAISGPYEAGGIQETQYF TGTGCCATCAGTGGTCCATACGAGGCAGGGGGTATCCAAGAGACCCAGTACTTC
TRBJ1-2 medium-sized - TRBV6-5 CASSLVQGNYGYTF TGTGCCAGCAGTCTAGTTCAGGGGAACTATGGCTACACCTTC
TRBJ2-5 - - TRBV7-3 CASSPGNQETQYF TGTGCCAGCAGCCCGGGGAACCAAGAGACCCAGTACTTC
TRBJ2-2 - - TRBV10-3 CAISERGSPTGELFF TGTGCCATCAGTGAGCGGGGGTCACCCACCGGGGAGCTGTTTTTT
TRBJ1-3 - - TRBV5-1 CASSLTGNGNTIYF TGCGCCAGCAGCTTGACAGGGAATGGAAACACCATATATTTT
TRBJ1-5 once - TRBV4-1 CASSQVGGNQPQHF TGCGCCAGCAGCCAAGTCGGGGGAAATCAGCCCCAGCATTTT
TRBJ2-4 - - TRBV11-2 CASSLGGFGKDIQYF TGTGCCAGCAGCTTAGGAGGGTTTGGCAAAGACATTCAGTACTTC
TRBJ1-5 - TRBD1 TRBV19 CASSYGTGISNQPQHF TGTGCCAGTAGTTATGGGACAGGGATCAGCAATCAGCCCCAGCATTTT
TRBJ2-6 once - TRBV3-1/TRBV3-2 CASSQEGGSGANVLTF TGTGCCAGCAGCCAAGAGGGAGGCTCTGGGGCCAACGTCCTGACTTTC